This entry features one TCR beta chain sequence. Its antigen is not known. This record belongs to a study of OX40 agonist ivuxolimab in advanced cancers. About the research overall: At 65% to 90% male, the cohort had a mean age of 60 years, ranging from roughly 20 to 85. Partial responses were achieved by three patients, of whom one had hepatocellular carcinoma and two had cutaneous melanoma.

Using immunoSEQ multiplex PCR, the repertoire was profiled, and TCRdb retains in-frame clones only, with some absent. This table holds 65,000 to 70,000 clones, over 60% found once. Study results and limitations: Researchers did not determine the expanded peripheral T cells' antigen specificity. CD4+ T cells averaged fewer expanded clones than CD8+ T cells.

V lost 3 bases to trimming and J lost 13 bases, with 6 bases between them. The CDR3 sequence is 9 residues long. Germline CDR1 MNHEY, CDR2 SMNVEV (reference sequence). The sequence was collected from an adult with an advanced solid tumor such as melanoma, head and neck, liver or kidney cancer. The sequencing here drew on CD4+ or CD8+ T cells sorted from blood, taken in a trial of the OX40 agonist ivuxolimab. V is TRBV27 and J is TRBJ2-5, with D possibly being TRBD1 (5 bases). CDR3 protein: CASSFTGYF. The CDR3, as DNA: TGTGCCAGCAGTTTCACAGGGTACTTC.